Listed below are T cell receptor beta chains from one sample, sequenced in a study of spatial heterogeneity in lung cancer. TCRdb itself ran the 5' RACE reads through MiXCR, one entry per CDR3 protein. The sample includes about 44,000 distinct CDR3 sequences, around 15% of them seen just once. The sequencing used PBMCs, collected at surgery. The receptors come from a male donor with early-stage non-small cell lung cancer. CDR3s include the opening cysteine and the closing phenylalanine or tryptophan. Fields, in order: V gene, CDR3 protein.

v_call: TRBV12-3/TRBV12-4
cdr3_aa: CASSYTDRRLYGYTF

v_call: TRBV29-1
cdr3_aa: CSIPTGWDTEAFF

v_call: TRBV20-1
cdr3_aa: CSASVDSYNEQFF

v_call: TRBV19
cdr3_aa: CASSLTGTAEYEQYF

v_call: TRBV7-2
cdr3_aa: CASSLGTSRYEQYF

v_call: TRBV28
cdr3_aa: CASSFTGAQETQYF

v_call: TRBV5-1
cdr3_aa: CASSLLPGTGQETQYF

v_call: TRBV6-6
cdr3_aa: CASRDNRWGANVLTF

v_call: TRBV5-1
cdr3_aa: CASSLEAGTYNEQFF

v_call: TRBV27
cdr3_aa: CASSLLGQGYQPQHF

v_call: TRBV6-2/TRBV6-3
cdr3_aa: CASSSPGQGINQPQHF

v_call: TRBV12-3/TRBV12-4
cdr3_aa: CASSSGQGAKFDNQPQHF